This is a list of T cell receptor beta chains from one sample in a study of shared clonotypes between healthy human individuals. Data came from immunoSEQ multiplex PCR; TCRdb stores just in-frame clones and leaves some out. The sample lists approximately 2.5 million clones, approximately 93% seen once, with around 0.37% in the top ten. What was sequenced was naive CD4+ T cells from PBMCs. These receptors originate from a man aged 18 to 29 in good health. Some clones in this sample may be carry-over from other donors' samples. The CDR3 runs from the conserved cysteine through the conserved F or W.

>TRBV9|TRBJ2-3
CASSPRGDRGADTQYF
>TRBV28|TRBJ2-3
CASRRGQGHTDTQYF
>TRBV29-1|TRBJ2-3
CSVEAGTSGSPGTDTQYF
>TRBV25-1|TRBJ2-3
CASSERRATDTQYF
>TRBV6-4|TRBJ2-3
CASSDSRGSGTDTQYF
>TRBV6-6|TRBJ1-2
CASRQGAIGYTF
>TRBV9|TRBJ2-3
CASSPTLGAGGVGKNTQYF
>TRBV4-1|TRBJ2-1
CASSLTRAGSSYNEQFF
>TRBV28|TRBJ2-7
CASSSGTIEQYF
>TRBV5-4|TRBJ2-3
CASSLGDTDTQYF
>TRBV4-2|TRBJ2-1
CASSQDHIVSYNEQFF
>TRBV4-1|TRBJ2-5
CASSQGYRTGPQETQYF
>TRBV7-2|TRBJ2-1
CASSPIQGGREQFF
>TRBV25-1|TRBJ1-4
CASSGPWDEKLFF
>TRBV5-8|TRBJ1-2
CASSSNRRASNYGYTF
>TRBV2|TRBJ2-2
CASNTATGVATGELFF
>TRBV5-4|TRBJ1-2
CASSVNRGNYGYTF
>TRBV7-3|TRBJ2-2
CASSLGGYNTGELFF
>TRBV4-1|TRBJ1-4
CASSQQTGQAREKLFF
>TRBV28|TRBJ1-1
CASSLAWGTRVGEAFF
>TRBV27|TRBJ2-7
CASSPRPFLAGEVAYEQYF
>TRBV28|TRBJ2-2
CASSFPRTGTGELFF
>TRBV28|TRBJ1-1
CASSVTRVEAFF
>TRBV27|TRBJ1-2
CASRGGLSNYGYTF
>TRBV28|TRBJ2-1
CASSLFGVSEQFF
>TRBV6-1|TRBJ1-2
CASSAQREIPNYGYTF
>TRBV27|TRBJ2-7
CASSSWPPAGEQYF
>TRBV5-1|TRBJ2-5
CASSPPRGETQYF
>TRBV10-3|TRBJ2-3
CAISPGLVALTDTQYF
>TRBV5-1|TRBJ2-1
CASSFAVAYNEQFF
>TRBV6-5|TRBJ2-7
CASSYRDRGVYEQYF
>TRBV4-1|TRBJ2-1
CASSQDIRGSSYNEQFF
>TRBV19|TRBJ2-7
CASSTGTSVSYEQYF
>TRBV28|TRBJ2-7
CASSSFGQGANYEQYF
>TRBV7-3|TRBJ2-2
CASSLGSTGAGELFF
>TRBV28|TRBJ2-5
CASSPHGGQTKETQYF